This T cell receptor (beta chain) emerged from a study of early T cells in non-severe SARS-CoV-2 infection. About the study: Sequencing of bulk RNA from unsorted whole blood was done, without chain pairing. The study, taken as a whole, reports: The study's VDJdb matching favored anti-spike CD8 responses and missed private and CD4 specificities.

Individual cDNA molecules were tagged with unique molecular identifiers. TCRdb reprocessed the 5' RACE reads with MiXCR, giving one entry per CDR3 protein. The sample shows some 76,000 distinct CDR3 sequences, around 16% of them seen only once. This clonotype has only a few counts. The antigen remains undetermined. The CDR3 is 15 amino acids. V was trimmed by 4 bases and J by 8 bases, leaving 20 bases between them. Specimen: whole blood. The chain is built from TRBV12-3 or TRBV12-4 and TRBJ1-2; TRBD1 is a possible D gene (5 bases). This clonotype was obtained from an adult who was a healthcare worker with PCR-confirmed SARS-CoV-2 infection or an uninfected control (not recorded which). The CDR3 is CASSSTPPGRRGYTF. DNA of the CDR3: TGTGCCAGCAGTTCTACGCCCCCAGGGCGAAGGGGCTACACCTTC.